Presented here are 3 T cell receptor beta chains from one specimen sequenced in a study of T cells after yellow fever vaccination. TCRdb ran MiXCR on the 5' RACE reads and lists one entry per CDR3 protein. The repertoire holds about 340,000 distinct CDR3 sequences, with roughly 8.7% as singletons. This material consisted of PBMCs, taken on the day of the first yellow fever vaccination. These receptors came from a man between 18 and 29 years old who received the YFV17D yellow fever vaccine.

In its sample, this clonotype was seen many times. The chain links TRBV7-9 to TRBJ2-1, with D uncertain. V was cut by 5 bases and J by 3 bases, with 8 bases left in between. The germline V gene has CDR1 SEHNR and CDR2 FQNEAQ (reference sequence). CDR3 length equals 13 residues. CDR3 sequence: CASSILLYNEQFF. The CDR3 coding sequence is TGTGCCAGCAGCATTCTACTCTACAATGAGCAGTTCTTC.

This clonotype occurred many times. The J gene is TRBJ2-5, the V gene TRBV12-3 or TRBV12-4, with D perhaps TRBD1 or TRBD2 (6 bases each). This CDR3 region has 14 residues. Trimming removed 1 base from V and 2 bases from J, with 8 bases in between. Here the CDR3 reads CASSLEGGQETQYF. The CDR3 region has the DNA TGTGCCAGCAGTTTAGAAGGGGGGCAAGAGACCCAGTACTTC.

The chain is built from TRBV9 and TRBJ1-3, with D unresolved. CDR1 is SGDLS, CDR2 YYNGEE, per germline. The CDR3 consists of 13 residues. Trimming stripped 3 bases from V and 0 bases from J, with 4 bases between. CDR3 amino acids: CASSGHSGNTIYF. In DNA form, the CDR3 reads TGTGCCAGCAGCGGACACTCTGGAAACACCATATATTTT.